This TCR beta chain emerged from a study of blood T cell repertoires in COVID-19. As for the study in general: Acute and convalescent COVID-19 samples came from the United States, Italy and Spain. The cDNA or gDNA used as material had been derived from T cells, B-cell-depleted T cells, or PBMCs.

Per the original data handling: For nucleated cells, counts were estimated from reference gene primer amplification. Libraries were prepared by immunoSEQ multiplex PCR; TCRdb keeps only in-frame clonotypes and omits some of them. Clonal size and the V and J genes are those of that table, whereas D and trimming came from the DNA. Here the sample spans approximately 170,000 clones, around 81% being singletons. Patients from Seattle were sampled longitudinally, starting during active infection. This CDR3 is 15 amino acids long. Germline CDR1 and CDR2: KGHSH and LQKENI. Trimming took off 3 bases at V and 2 bases at J, with 13 bases between the two ends.

This receptor was taken from a woman of 80 years or more with COVID-19, enrolled during active disease. Sample: peripheral blood. This rearrangement joins TRBV18 to TRBJ1-1; D perhaps matches TRBD1 (5 bases). The CDR3 reads CASSPREQVNTEAFF. CDR3 in DNA: TGTGCCAGCTCACCGCGGGAACAGGTAAACACTGAAGCTTTCTTT.